Listed here are 5 T cell receptor beta chains from one sample, sequenced in a study of human T cells and chemical hapten exposure. Unseparated into fractions, whole blood served as the source from which total RNA was extracted. Each CDR3 protein is one row after TCRdb ran MiXCR on the 5' RACE reads. The sample consists of tens of thousands of distinct CDR3 sequences, about 16% of them appearing once. These receptors were obtained from a female donor in good health.

V and J are TRBV14 and TRBJ2-3; 7 bases are shared with TRBD2. There are 14 residues in the CDR3. The V segment lost 3 bases and the J segment 5 bases; nucleotides outside the gene matches: 5. Germline CDR1 SGHDN, CDR2 FVKESK. CDR3 protein: CASSQGTTKDTQYF. The CDR3 DNA reads as TGTGCCAGCAGCCAGGGGACTACTAAAGATACGCAGTATTTT.

This clonotype was recorded at least ten times. The rearrangement joins TRBV15 to TRBJ1-5; D ambiguous. Germline V lookup: CDR1 LNHNV, CDR2 YYDKDF (reference sequence). V was cut by 5 bases and J by 2 bases, with 13 bases left in between. The CDR3 has 15 residues. The CDR3 DNA reads TGTGCCACCAGCCGCGGGCCCGGCGGCAATCAGCCCCAGCATTTT. Encoded protein: CATSRGPGGNQPQHF. Full variable domain (outside the CDR3, taken from reference TRBV15 and TRBJ1-5): DAMVIQNPRYQVTQFGKPVTLSCSQTLNHNVMYWYQQKSSQAPKLLFHYYDKDFNNEADTPDNFQSRRPNTSFCFLDIRSPGLGDTAMYLCATSRGPGGNQPQHFGDGTRLSIL.

This clonotype occurred a few times. This chain joins TRBV19 and TRBJ2-1; D is possibly TRBD1 or TRBD2 (5 bases each). This CDR3 spans 15 amino acids. Between the trimmed V and J ends, which lost 2 bases and 3 bases, there was a span of 11 bases. Germline-derived CDR1 and CDR2 are LNHDA and SQIVND (reference sequence). In DNA form, the CDR3 reads TGTGCCAGTAGTATAAGTGGGGACGACTACAATGAGCAGTTCTTC. Protein: CASSISGDDYNEQFF.

This chain connects TRBV27 to TRBJ1-6; tentative D call: TRBD1 (5 bases). From germline, CDR1 is MNHEY and CDR2 SMNVEV (reference sequence). This CDR3 region has 16 residues. The V end was cut by 3 bases, the J end by 7 bases, with 16 bases between. The CDR3 DNA follows: TGTGCCAGCAGTTTTATGGGCCGGGGGGAAAATTCACCCCTCCACTTT. The encoded protein is CASSFMGRGENSPLHF.

This clonotype was observed a few times. The chain uses TRBV11-2 and TRBJ2-7; D perhaps matches TRBD1 (7 bases). V lost 3 bases to trimming and J lost 2 bases, with 11 bases between them. CDR3 size: 14 residues. Per germline, CDR1 SGHAT and CDR2 FQNNGV. The DNA of the CDR3 is TGTGCCAGCAGCTTCCAGGGGGGCCCCTACGAGCAGTACTTC. Translated, it gives CASSFQGGPYEQYF.